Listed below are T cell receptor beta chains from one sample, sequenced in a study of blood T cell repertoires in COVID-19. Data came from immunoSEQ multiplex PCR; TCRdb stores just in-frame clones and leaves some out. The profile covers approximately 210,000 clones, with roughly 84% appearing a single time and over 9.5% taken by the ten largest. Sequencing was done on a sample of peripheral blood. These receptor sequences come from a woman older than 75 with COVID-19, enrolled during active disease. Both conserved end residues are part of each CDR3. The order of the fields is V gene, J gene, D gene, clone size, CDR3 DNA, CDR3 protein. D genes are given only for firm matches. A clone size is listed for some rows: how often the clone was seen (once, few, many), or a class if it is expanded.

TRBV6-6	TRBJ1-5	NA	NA	TGTGCCAGCAGTTACAGCGGGGGTGAGCAGCCCCAGCATTTT	CASSYSGGEQPQHF
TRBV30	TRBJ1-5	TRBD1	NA	TGTGCCTGGAGCCGACAGGGGGATCAGCCCCAGCATTTT	CAWSRQGDQPQHF
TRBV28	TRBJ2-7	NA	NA	TGTGCCAGCATGGGTGAGGGTAGCGCCTACGAGCAGTACTTC	CASMGEGSAYEQYF
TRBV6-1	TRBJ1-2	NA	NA	TGTGCCAGCAGTGAGTTACAGGGCTATGGCTACACCTTC	CASSELQGYGYTF
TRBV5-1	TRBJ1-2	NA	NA	TGCGCCAGCAGCGCCGGACAGAACTATGGCTACACCTTC	CASSAGQNYGYTF
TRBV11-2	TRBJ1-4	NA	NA	TGTGCCAGCAGTTCCGGTACAGGAAATGAAAAACTGTTTTTT	CASSSGTGNEKLFF
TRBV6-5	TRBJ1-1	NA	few	TGTGCCAGCAGTTACGGTCAGGGAACGCTTATTGAAGCTTTCTTT	CASSYGQGTLIEAFF
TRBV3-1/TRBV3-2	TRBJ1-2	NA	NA	TGTGCCAGCAGCCAAGGGACACTCCGTGGCTACACCTTC	CASSQGTLRGYTF
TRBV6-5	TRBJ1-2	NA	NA	TGTGCCAGCAGTTACCAGGGCCTAAACTATGGCTACACCTTC	CASSYQGLNYGYTF
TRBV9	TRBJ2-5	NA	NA	TGTGCCAGCAGCTTCCTACCGTCTGGCGGGGGCGGAGAGACCCAGTACTTC	CASSFLPSGGGGETQYF
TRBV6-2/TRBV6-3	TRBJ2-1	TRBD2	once	TGTGCCAGCAGCCCTAGGGCTAGCGGGGTTAATGAGCAGTTCTTC	CASSPRASGVNEQFF
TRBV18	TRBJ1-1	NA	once	TGTGCCAGCTCACCACCACGGACATTGAACACTGAAGCTTTCTTT	CASSPPRTLNTEAFF